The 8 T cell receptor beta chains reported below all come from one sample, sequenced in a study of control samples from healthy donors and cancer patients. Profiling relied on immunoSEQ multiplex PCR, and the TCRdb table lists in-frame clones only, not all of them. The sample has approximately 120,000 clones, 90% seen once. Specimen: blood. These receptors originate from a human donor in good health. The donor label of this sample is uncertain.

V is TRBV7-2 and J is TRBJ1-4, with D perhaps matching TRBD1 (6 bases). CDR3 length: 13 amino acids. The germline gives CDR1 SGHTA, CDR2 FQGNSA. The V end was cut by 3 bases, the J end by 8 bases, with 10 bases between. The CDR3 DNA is TGTGCCAGCAGCTTTGGGGGCCGGGAAAAACTGTTTTTT. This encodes CASSFGGREKLFF.

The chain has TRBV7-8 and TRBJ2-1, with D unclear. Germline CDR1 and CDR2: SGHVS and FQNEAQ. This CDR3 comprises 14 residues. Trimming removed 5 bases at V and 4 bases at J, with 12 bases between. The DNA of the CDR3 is TGTGCCAGCAGCCCCCGGACCACTTACAATGAGCAGTTCTTC. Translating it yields CASSPRTTYNEQFF.

CDR3 in amino acids: CASSLGDTTYGYTF. The CDR3 DNA follows: TGCGCCAGCAGCTTGGGGGACACGACCTATGGCTACACCTTC. The V gene is TRBV5-1, the J gene TRBJ1-2; D possibly corresponds to TRBD1 (6 bases). Germline values: CDR1 SGHRS, CDR2 YFSETQ. This CDR3 has 14 amino acids. V lost 0 bases to trimming and J lost 4 bases, with 10 bases between them.

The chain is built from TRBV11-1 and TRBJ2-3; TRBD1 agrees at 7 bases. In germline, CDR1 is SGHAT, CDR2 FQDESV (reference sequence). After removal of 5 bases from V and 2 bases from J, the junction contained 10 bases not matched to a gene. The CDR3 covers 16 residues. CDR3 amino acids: CASSRGVGQPTDTQYF. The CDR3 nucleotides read TGTGCCAGCAGCCGGGGCGTGGGACAGCCCACAGATACGCAGTATTTT.

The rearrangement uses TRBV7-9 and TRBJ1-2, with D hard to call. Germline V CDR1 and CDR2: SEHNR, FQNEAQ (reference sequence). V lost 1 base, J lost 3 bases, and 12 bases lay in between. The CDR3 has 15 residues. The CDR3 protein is CASSLEGGRYYGYTF. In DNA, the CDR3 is TGTGCCAGCAGCTTAGAGGGCGGAAGATACTATGGCTACACCTTC.

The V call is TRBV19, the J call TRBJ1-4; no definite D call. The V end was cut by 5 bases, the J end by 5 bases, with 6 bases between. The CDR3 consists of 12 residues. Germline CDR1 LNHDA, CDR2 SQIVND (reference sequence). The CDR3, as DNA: TGTGCCAGTAGTCTCAGCAATGAAAAACTGTTTTTT. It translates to CASSLSNEKLFF.

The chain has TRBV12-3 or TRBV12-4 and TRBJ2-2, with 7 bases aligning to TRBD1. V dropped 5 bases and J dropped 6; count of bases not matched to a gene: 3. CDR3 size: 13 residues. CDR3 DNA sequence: TGTGCCAGCAGTGCCGGACAGGCCGGGGAGCTGTTTTTT. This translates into CASSAGQAGELFF.

Here the CDR3 reads CASSLAPGQGYGNTEAFF. The CDR3 DNA follows: TGTGCCAGCAGCTTAGCCCCGGGACAGGGATACGGGAACACTGAAGCTTTCTTT. V is TRBV7-9 and J is TRBJ1-1; 9 bases map to TRBD1. The CDR3 is 18 amino acids. The germline V gene has CDR1 SEHNR and CDR2 FQNEAQ (reference sequence). The V gene end was trimmed by 0 bases and the J gene end by 1 base; junction bases not matched to a gene: 9.